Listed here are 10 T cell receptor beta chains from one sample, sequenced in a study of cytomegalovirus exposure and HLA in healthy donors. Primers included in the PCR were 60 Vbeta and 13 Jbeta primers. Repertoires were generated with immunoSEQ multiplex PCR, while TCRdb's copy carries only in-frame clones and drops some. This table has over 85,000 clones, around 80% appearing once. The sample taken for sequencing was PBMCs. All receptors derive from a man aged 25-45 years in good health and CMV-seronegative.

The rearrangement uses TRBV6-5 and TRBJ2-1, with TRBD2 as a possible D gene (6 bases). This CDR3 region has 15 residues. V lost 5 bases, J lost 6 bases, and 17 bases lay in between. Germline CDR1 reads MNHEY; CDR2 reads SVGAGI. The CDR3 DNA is TGTGCCAGCAGTGGGGCACTCCAAGCGGGCAATGAGCAGTTCTTC. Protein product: CASSGALQAGNEQFF.

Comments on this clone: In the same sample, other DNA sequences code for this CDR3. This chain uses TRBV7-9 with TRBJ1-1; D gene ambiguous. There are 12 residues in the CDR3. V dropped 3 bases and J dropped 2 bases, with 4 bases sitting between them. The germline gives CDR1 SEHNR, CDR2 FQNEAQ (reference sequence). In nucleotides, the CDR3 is TGTGCCAGCAGCTTTTCTAACACTGAAGCTTTCTTT. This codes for CASSFSNTEAFF.

The DNA of the CDR3 is TGTGCCAGCACCCCGGCGGGTGACAGGGGGTATCATGGCTACACCTTC. Its protein is CASTPAGDRGYHGYTF. The genes are TRBV27 and TRBJ1-2; 9 bases are shared with TRBD1. The junction had 15 bases not matched to a gene; V was cut back by 7 bases and J by 6 bases. The CDR3 length is 16 residues. Germline V gene sequence: CDR1 MNHEY, CDR2 SMNVEV (reference sequence).

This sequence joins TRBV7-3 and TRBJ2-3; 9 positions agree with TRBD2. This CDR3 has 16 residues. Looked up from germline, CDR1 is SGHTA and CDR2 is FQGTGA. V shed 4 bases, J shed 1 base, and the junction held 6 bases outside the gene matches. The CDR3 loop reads CASSSGLATGTDTQYF. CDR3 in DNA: TGTGCCAGCAGCTCGGGACTAGCCACCGGCACAGATACGCAGTATTTT.

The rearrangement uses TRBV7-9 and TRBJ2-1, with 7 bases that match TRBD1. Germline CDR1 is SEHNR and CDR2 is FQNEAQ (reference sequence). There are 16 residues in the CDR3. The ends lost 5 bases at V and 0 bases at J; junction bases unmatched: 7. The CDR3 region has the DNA TGTGCCAGCAGCGCCAGACAGGGCAACTCCTACAATGAGCAGTTCTTC. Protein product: CASSARQGNSYNEQFF.

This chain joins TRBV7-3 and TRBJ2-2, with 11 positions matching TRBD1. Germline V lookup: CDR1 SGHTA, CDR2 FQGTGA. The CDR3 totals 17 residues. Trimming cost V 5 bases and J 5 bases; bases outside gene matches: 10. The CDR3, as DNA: TGTGCCAGCAGCCCCGCAGCGGGACAGGGGGAAACCGGGGAGCTGTTTTTT. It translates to CASSPAAGQGETGELFF.

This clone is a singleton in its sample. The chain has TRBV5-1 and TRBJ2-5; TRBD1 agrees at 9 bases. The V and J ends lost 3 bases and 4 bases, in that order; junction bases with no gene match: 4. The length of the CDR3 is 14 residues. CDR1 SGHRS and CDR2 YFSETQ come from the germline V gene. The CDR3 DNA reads TGCGCCAGCAGCTACGGGACAGGGATAGAGACCCAGTACTTC. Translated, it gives CASSYGTGIETQYF.

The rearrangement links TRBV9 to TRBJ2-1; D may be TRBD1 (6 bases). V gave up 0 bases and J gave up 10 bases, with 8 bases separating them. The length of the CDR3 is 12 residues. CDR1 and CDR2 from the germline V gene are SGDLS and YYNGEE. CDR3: CASSVAGTEQFF. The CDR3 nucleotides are TGTGCCAGCAGCGTAGCTGGGACAGAGCAGTTCTTC.

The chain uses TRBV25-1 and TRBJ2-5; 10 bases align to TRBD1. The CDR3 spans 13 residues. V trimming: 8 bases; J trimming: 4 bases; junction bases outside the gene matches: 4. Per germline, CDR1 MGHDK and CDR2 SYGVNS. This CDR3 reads CASGDRGRETQYF. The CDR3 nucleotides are TGTGCCAGCGGGGACAGGGGAAGAGAGACCCAGTACTTC.

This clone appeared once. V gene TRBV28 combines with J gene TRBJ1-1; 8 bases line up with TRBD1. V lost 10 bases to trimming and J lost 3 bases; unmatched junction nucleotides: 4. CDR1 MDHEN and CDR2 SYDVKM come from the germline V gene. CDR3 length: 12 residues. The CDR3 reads CATGQGDTEAFF. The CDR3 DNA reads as TGTGCCACCGGACAGGGAGACACTGAAGCTTTCTTT.